A selection of T cell receptor beta chains follows, all from one sample in a study of cytomegalovirus exposure and HLA in healthy donors. Libraries were prepared by immunoSEQ multiplex PCR; TCRdb keeps only in-frame clonotypes and omits some of them. The sample consists of 150,000 to 180,000 clones, just over 85% of them appearing once. Sample: PBMCs. Every receptor here comes from a human donor in good health. CDR3s leave out the opening cysteine and the closing phenylalanine or tryptophan.

v_call: TRBV10-3; cdr3_aa: AISESLGGAYEQY
v_call: TRBV5-1; cdr3_aa: ATGDSGSDGYT
v_call: TRBV14; cdr3_aa: ASSPPGTGSAYGYT
v_call: TRBV18; cdr3_aa: ASSPPGQSNEQF
v_call: TRBV25-1; cdr3_aa: ASSERGSGQPQH
v_call: TRBV6-5; cdr3_aa: ASSYGTEGYT
v_call: TRBV5-1; cdr3_aa: ASSTGQTKNTEAF
v_call: TRBV7-9; cdr3_aa: ASSRDGWPTEAF
v_call: TRBV29-1; cdr3_aa: SFEDSVYGYT
v_call: TRBV19; cdr3_aa: ASSNRYEQY
v_call: TRBV9; cdr3_aa: ASSVEAVSGNTIY
v_call: TRBV7-7; cdr3_aa: ASSQGLADYYEQF
v_call: TRBV6-5; cdr3_aa: ASSRQGNTEAF
v_call: TRBV28; cdr3_aa: ASRLGHLASSGNTIY
v_call: TRBV7-2; cdr3_aa: ASSFNNINQPQH
v_call: TRBV5-1; cdr3_aa: ASSLYRGEQY
v_call: TRBV5-1; cdr3_aa: ASSYRDRGVDEQY